The subject of this entry is one T cell receptor beta chain. As yet, its antigen is unknown. These data come from a study of Ad26.COV2.S vaccination and SARS-CoV-2 variants. About the research overall: It was the COV1001 Ad26.COV2.S trial arm that included the donor. Donor got 5x10^10 or 1x10^11 viral particles of Ad26.COV2.S.

Here immunoSEQ multiplex PCR was the method, and the copy in TCRdb shows in-frame clones only, minus some. The data contain nearly 400,000 clones, approximately 91% of them singletons. As for treatment: around 19 received Ad26.COV2.S at low or high dose, single or two shots; 5 received placebo; per-sample allocation not given. Samples came from day 63 after the first vaccine or placebo injection. An 18-55-year-old adult in Boston served as donor. This CDR3 has 20 amino acids. Findings and limits, study-wide: Vaccinees reportedly had broad spike-specific CD8+ and CD4+ T cell responses.

J is TRBJ2-3 and V is TRBV12-2; TRBD2 is the table's D call and was not checked against the DNA. TRBV12-2 is a recognized pseudogene. The clonotype originates from a person between 18 and 65 years old who received the Ad26.COV2.S COVID-19 vaccine or a placebo. Sample: peripheral blood, taken in a trial of Ad26.COV2.S vaccine versus placebo. The CDR3 DNA reads as TGTGCAAGTCGCTTAGATTGCCTAGCGGGAGTAAGAGGGGCCACAGATACGCAGTATTTT. Encoded protein: CASRLDCLAGVRGATDTQYF.